Below, one T cell receptor (beta chain) is given with its context. TCRdb keeps only in-frame clones here, not all; method: immunoSEQ multiplex PCR. The sample holds 150,000 to 200,000 clones; roughly 92% are singletons and the top ten take less than 1.5%. Germline loops: CDR1 MNHEY, CDR2 SVGAGI. This CDR3 has 16 residues. V shed 2 bases, J shed 7 bases, and the junction held 7 bases outside the gene matches. These data belong to a study of T cell responses to AZD1222 COVID-19 vaccine. The source material was peripheral blood, sampled on day 0 of AZD1222 vaccination. The V gene is TRBV6-5, the J gene TRBJ1-6, with TRBD1 matching 8 bases. This TCR derives from an adult in good health. CDR3 protein: CASSYTGQGNNSPLHF. The CDR3 DNA sequence: TGTGCCAGCAGTTACACAGGACAGGGTAACAATTCACCCCTCCACTTT.